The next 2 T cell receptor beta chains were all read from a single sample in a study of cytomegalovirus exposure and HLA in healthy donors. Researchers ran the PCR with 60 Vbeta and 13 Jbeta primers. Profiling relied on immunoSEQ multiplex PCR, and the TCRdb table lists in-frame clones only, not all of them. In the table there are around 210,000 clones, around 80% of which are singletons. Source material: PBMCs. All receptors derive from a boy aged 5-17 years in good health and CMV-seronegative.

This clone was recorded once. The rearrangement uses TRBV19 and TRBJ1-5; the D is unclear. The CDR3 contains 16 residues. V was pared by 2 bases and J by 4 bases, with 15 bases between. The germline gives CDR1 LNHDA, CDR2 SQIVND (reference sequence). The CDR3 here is CASSILGYGANQPQHF. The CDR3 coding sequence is TGTGCCAGTAGTATATTGGGTTATGGAGCTAATCAGCCCCAGCATTTT.

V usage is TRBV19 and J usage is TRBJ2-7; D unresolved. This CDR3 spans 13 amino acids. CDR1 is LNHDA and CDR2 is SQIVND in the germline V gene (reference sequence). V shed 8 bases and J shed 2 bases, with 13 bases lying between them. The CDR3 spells CASSTLRAYEQYF. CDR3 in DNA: TGTGCCAGTTCTACCCTCCGGGCCTACGAGCAGTACTTC.